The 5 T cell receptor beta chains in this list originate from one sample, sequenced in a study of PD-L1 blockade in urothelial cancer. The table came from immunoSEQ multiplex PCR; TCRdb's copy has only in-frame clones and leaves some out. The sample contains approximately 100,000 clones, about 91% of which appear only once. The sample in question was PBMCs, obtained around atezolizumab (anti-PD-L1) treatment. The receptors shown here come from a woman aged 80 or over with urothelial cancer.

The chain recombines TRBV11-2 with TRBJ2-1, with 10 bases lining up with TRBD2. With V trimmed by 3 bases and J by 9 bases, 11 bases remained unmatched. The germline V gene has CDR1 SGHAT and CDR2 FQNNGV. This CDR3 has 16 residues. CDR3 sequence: CASSFELAGTLSEQFF. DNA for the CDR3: TGTGCCAGCAGCTTCGAACTAGCGGGAACCTTGAGTGAGCAGTTCTTC.

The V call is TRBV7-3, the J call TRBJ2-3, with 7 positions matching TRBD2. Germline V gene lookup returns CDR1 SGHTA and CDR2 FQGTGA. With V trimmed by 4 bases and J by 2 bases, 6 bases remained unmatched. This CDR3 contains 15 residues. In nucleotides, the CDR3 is TGTGCCAGCAGCTCCGAGCGGGGTAACACAGATACGCAGTATTTT. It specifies CASSSERGNTDTQYF.

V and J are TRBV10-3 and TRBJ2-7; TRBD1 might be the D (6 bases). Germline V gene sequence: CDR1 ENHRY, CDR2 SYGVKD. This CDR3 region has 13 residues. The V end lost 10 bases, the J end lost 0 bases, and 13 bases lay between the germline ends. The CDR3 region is CATTRDNSYEQYF. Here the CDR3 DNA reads TGTGCCACCACCCGGGACAACTCCTACGAGCAGTACTTC.

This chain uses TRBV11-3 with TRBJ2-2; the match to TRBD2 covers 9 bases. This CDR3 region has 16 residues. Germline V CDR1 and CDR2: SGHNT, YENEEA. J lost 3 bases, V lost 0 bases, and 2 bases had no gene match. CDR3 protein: CASSLDGTSHTGELFF. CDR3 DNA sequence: TGTGCCAGCAGCTTAGACGGGACTAGCCACACCGGGGAGCTGTTTTTT. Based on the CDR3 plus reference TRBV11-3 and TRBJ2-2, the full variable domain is EAGVVQSPRYKIIEKKQPVAFWCNPISGHNTLYWYLQNLGQGPELLIRYENEEAVDDSQLPKDRFSAERLKGVDSTLKIQPAELGDSAVYLCASSLDGTSHTGELFFGEGSRLTVL.

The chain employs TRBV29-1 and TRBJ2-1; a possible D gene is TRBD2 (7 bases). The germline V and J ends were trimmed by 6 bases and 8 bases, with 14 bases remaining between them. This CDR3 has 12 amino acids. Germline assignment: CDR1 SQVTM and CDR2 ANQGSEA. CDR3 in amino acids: CSVHSGGYEQFF. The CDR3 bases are TGCAGCGTCCACTCGGGGGGCTATGAGCAGTTCTTC.